Shown below are 10 T cell receptor beta chains from a single sample sequenced in a study of blood T cell repertoires in COVID-19. Sequencing was performed with immunoSEQ multiplex PCR; in TCRdb, only in-frame clones are kept and a portion is missing. Among around 310,000 clones listed, around 90% were seen once. Material for sequencing was peripheral blood. These TCRs come from a woman between 40 and 55 years old with COVID-19, enrolled during active disease.

V usage is TRBV7-8 and J usage is TRBJ1-3, with 10 bases fitting TRBD1. The germline CDR1 and CDR2 sequences are SGHVS and FQNEAQ. J was trimmed by 4 bases and V by 4 bases; bases with no gene match: 1. There are 14 residues in the CDR3. In DNA, the CDR3 is TGTGCCAGCAGCTCGACAGGGGGCGGAAACACCATATATTTT. Amino acids: CASSSTGGGNTIYF.

This chain uses TRBV28 with TRBJ2-7; TRBD2 matches at 8 bases. CDR1 MDHEN and CDR2 SYDVKM come from the germline V gene. There are 23 residues in the CDR3. V lost 1 base, J lost 3 bases, and 29 bases stayed unmatched. CDR3 bases: TGTGCCAGCAGTTTATTTTCTGTGAGGAGTTCGGAGGTTAACGGGGGGGACAACTACGAGCAGTACTTC. Protein product: CASSLFSVRSSEVNGGDNYEQYF.

This chain connects TRBV28 to TRBJ2-1; D perhaps matches TRBD1 (6 bases). Deletions cut 4 bases from V and 3 bases from J, with 10 bases between. The CDR3 sequence is 14 residues long. Looked up from germline, CDR1 is MDHEN and CDR2 is SYDVKM. The CDR3 DNA follows: TGTGCCAGCAGTTCTTCAGGGGTCTACAATGAGCAGTTCTTC. Protein: CASSSSGVYNEQFF.

The chain uses TRBV19 and TRBJ1-5; D gene unclear. Germline V gene data show CDR1 as LNHDA and CDR2 as SQIVND (reference sequence). Between the trimmed V and J ends, which lost 5 bases and 0 bases, there was a span of 11 bases. CDR3 length equals 15 residues. The CDR3 region has the DNA TGTGCCAGTAGTTCCAGGATTCTTAGCAATCAGCCCCAGCATTTT. Its protein is CASSSRILSNQPQHF. The full variable domain, completed using reference TRBV19 and TRBJ1-5, is DGGITQSPKYLFRKEGQNVTLSCEQNLNHDAMYWYRQDPGQGLRLIYYSQIVNDFQKGDIAEGYSVSREKKESFPLTVTSAQKNPTAFYLCASSSRILSNQPQHFGDGTRLSIL.

The rearrangement links TRBV6-6 to TRBJ1-5, with TRBD1 matching 8 bases. V was clipped by 6 bases and J by 2 bases; unmatched bases: 9. Germline CDR1 and CDR2: MNHNY and SVGAGI (reference sequence). This CDR3 has 16 residues. Here the CDR3 reads CASRPTGDLGNQPQHF. CDR3 DNA: TGTGCCAGCAGACCGACAGGGGACCTCGGCAATCAGCCCCAGCATTTT.

This sequence joins TRBV15 and TRBJ1-6, with D uncertain. This CDR3 is built from 17 residues. Germline-derived CDR1 and CDR2 are LNHNV and YYDKDF (reference sequence). Trimming left V 1 base short and J 5 bases short, with 15 bases between. CDR3 sequence: CATSRVYPGRNNSPLHF. The CDR3 bases are TGTGCCACCAGCAGAGTTTACCCGGGAAGAAATAATTCACCCCTCCACTTT.

The genes are TRBV5-4 and TRBJ1-1; 9 positions match TRBD1. V trimming: 1 base; J trimming: 11 bases; junction bases outside the gene matches: 3. Germline assignment: CDR1 SGHNT and CDR2 YYREEE (reference sequence). The CDR3 is 12 residues long. For the CDR3, the DNA is TGTGCCAGCAGCTTGCGGGACAGGGAGGCTTTCTTT. It encodes CASSLRDREAFF.

Only one count was recorded for this clone. This sequence joins TRBV29-1 and TRBJ1-4, with TRBD1 as a possible D gene (6 bases). V was clipped by 4 bases and J by 2 bases, with 8 bases between them. Germline V gene sequence: CDR1 SQVTM, CDR2 ANQGSEA. The CDR3 runs 13 residues. DNA for the CDR3: TGCAGCGTTGGCGGGGGCACTAATGAAAAACTGTTTTTT. This encodes CSVGGGTNEKLFF.

CDR3 sequence reads: CASSLSQNYGYTF. In DNA, the CDR3 is TGTGCCAGCAGCTTGTCACAGAACTATGGCTACACCTTC. This chain joins TRBV5-4 and TRBJ1-2; no clear D gene. The CDR3 loop spans 13 amino acids. V lost 1 base and J lost 2, with 6 bases in between. Germline loops: CDR1 SGHNT, CDR2 YYREEE (reference sequence).

The chain recombines TRBV6-6 with TRBJ2-7; the D is unclear. V dropped 6 bases and J dropped 3 bases, with 6 bases sitting between them. In germline, CDR1 is MNHNY, CDR2 SVGAGI (reference sequence). This CDR3 contains 11 residues. The CDR3 nucleotides are TGTGCCAGCAGATCTGTCTACGAGCAGTACTTC. It specifies CASRSVYEQYF.